This T cell receptor beta chain was obtained from a study of blood T cell repertoires in COVID-19. Study overall: Samples representing acute and convalescent COVID-19 were sourced from the United States, Italy and Spain. Sample material is recorded as cDNA or gDNA derived from T cells, B-cell-depleted T cells, or PBMCs.

Germline V lookup: CDR1 SQVTM, CDR2 ANQGSEA. This CDR3 has 14 residues. Between the trimmed V and J ends, which lost 6 bases and 0 bases, there was a span of 12 bases. Data came from immunoSEQ multiplex PCR; TCRdb stores just in-frame clones and leaves some out. The sample has a few hundred thousand clones; around 90% are singletons. Donors were grouped by their self-reported clinical history. Two negative PCRs, clearance, or symptom resolution had been documented for recovered Cohort 3 donors. Specimen: PBMCs or T cells enriched from blood (not recorded which). This sequence joins TRBV29-1 and TRBJ1-5, with D unclear. The TCR was taken from a woman between 50 and 59 years old who had recovered from COVID-19. The chain's CDR3 is CSVSTSYSNQPQHF. The CDR3, as DNA: TGCAGCGTATCGACATCTTATAGCAATCAGCCCCAGCATTTT.